Shown below are 28 T cell receptor beta chains from a single sample sequenced in a study of blood T cell repertoires in COVID-19. Libraries were prepared by immunoSEQ multiplex PCR; TCRdb keeps only in-frame clonotypes and omits some of them. The table has about 280,000 clones, around nine tenths seen once. The sequencing sample was made of peripheral blood. These receptors were taken from a man aged 35 to 55 with active or convalescent COVID-19.

V usage is TRBV4-1 and J usage is TRBJ2-7; tentatively, D is TRBD2 (6 bases). The CDR3 is 17 residues long. Germline-derived CDR1 and CDR2 are MGHRA and YSYEKL. The V gene lost 0 bases and the J gene lost 5 bases, with 20 bases spanning the gap. DNA for the CDR3: TGCGCCAGCAGCCAAGAGTATCGTGGTGGAGGGTCCCACGAGCAGTACTTC. Its translation is CASSQEYRGGGSHEQYF.

The chain is built from TRBV18 and TRBJ2-1; 13 positions match TRBD2. This CDR3 contains 17 residues. Germline V gene lookup returns CDR1 KGHSH and CDR2 LQKENI. The V segment lost 4 bases and the J segment 0 bases; nucleotides outside the gene matches: 3. Written as DNA, the CDR3 is TGTGCCAGCTCACTCTGGACTAGCGGGAGCTCCTACAATGAGCAGTTCTTC. Its translation is CASSLWTSGSSYNEQFF.

The rearrangement uses TRBV5-1 and TRBJ1-2, with no clear D. The CDR3 is 13 amino acids. Trimming stripped 4 bases from V and 8 bases from J, with 15 bases between. Germline CDR1 SGHRS, CDR2 YFSETQ. The CDR3 reads CASSDNPREGYTF. Written as DNA, the CDR3 is TGCGCCAGCAGCGATAACCCCCGCGAGGGCTACACCTTC.

The genes are TRBV20-1 and TRBJ2-1, with 8 bases lining up with TRBD2. The CDR3 extends over 14 amino acids. V was pared by 3 bases and J by 6 bases, with 7 bases of the junction left unmatched. Germline V lookup: CDR1 DFQATT, CDR2 SNEGSKA (reference sequence). The CDR3 loop reads CSASSSGGPNEQFF. The CDR3 region has the DNA TGCAGTGCTAGTTCTTCGGGAGGGCCCAATGAGCAGTTCTTC.

This chain uses TRBV19 with TRBJ2-1; a possible D gene is TRBD1 (6 bases). The germline V and J ends were trimmed by 3 bases and 0 bases, with 12 bases remaining between them. Germline V gene data show CDR1 as LNHDA and CDR2 as SQIVND (reference sequence). CDR3 length: 16 residues. CDR3 in amino acids: CASSISGASSYNEQFF. As DNA, the CDR3 is TGTGCCAGTAGTATTTCAGGGGCGAGCTCCTACAATGAGCAGTTCTTC.

The chain uses TRBV2 and TRBJ2-2, with 12 bases matching TRBD2. This CDR3 has 17 amino acids. Germline CDR1 SNHLY, CDR2 FYNNEI. J gave up 4 bases and V 5 bases, and 8 bases lay outside the gene matches. CDR3 bases: TGTGCCAGCAGTTTCCCTCCGGGACTAGCGGGCACCGGGGAGCTGTTTTTT. Encoded protein: CASSFPPGLAGTGELFF.

This chain links TRBV6-4 with TRBJ1-4; a possible D gene is TRBD1 (6 bases). CDR3 length equals 13 residues. The germline V gene has CDR1 MRHNA and CDR2 SNTAGT. Trimming removed 5 bases from V and 7 bases from J, with 11 bases in between. The DNA for the CDR3 is TGTGCCAGCAGTTCACAGGGTGGTGAAAAACTGTTTTTT. Protein product: CASSSQGGEKLFF.

The rearrangement links TRBV27 to TRBJ1-4; unclear D gene. The CDR3 is 16 amino acids. The V gene's germline CDR1 is MNHEY and CDR2 SMNVEV (reference sequence). V was clipped by 5 bases and J by 5 bases, with 18 bases between them. The CDR3 DNA follows: TGTGCCAGCAGTCTCCTTCTTGGTGGGCCGAATGAAAAACTGTTTTTT. This translates into CASSLLLGGPNEKLFF. Full variable domain (rest looked up from reference TRBV27 and TRBJ1-4): EAQVTQNPRYLITVTGKKLTVTCSQNMNHEYMSWYRQDPGLGLRQIYYSMNVEVTDKGDVPEGYKVSRKEKRNFPLILESPSPNQTSLYFCASSLLLGGPNEKLFFGSGTQLSVL.

The V and J genes are TRBV19 and TRBJ2-1, with D tentatively TRBD2 (5 bases). Trimming took off 3 bases at V and 1 base at J, with 10 bases between the two ends. The CDR3 loop spans 15 amino acids. Looked up from germline, CDR1 is LNHDA and CDR2 is SQIVND (reference sequence). CDR3 sequence (DNA): TGTGCCAGTAGTATTAACAGCGGATCCTACAATGAGCAGTTCTTC. The encoded protein is CASSINSGSYNEQFF.

The chain employs TRBV10-3 and TRBJ1-2, with D possibly TRBD1 on 5 matching bases. CDR1 ENHRY and CDR2 SYGVKD come from the germline V gene. This CDR3 is built from 13 residues. CDR3 residues: CPTGGRRGYGYTF. The CDR3 bases are TGTCCGACGGGGGGACGAAGGGGCTATGGCTACACCTTC.

The V and J genes are TRBV5-1 and TRBJ1-5, with a weak D call TRBD1 (5 bases). The CDR3 sequence is 15 residues long. The V gene's germline CDR1 is SGHRS and CDR2 YFSETQ. Between the trimmed V and J ends, which lost 4 bases and 2 bases, there was a span of 13 bases. The CDR3 spells CASSAAGLGNQPQHF. CDR3 DNA sequence: TGCGCCAGCAGCGCCGCAGGGTTGGGCAATCAGCCCCAGCATTTT.

V and J are TRBV11-2 and TRBJ2-1; maybe TRBD2 (5 bases). This CDR3 comprises 14 residues. V lost 5 bases and J lost 6, with 14 bases in between. CDR1 is SGHAT and CDR2 is FQNNGV in the germline V gene. This CDR3 is CASSHPGLSNEQFF. The CDR3 nucleotides are TGTGCCAGCAGCCACCCAGGACTTAGCAATGAGCAGTTCTTC. The variable domain in full, with the rest retrieved from reference TRBV11-2 and TRBJ2-1, is EAGVAQSPRYKIIEKRQSVAFWCNPISGHATLYWYQQILGQGPKLLIQFQNNGVVDDSQLPKDRFSAERLKGVDSTLKIQPAKLEDSAVYLCASSHPGLSNEQFFGPGTRLTVL.

The chain employs TRBV6-6 and TRBJ1-2; D gene uncertain. The CDR3 totals 14 residues. Trimming took 0 bases from V and 2 from J, leaving 7 bases between them. The germline V gene has CDR1 MNHNY and CDR2 SVGAGI (reference sequence). The CDR3 reads CASSYSRGNYGYTF. CDR3 nucleotides: TGTGCCAGCAGTTACTCTCGGGGAAACTATGGCTACACCTTC.

V is TRBV27 and J is TRBJ2-7; 7 bases align to TRBD2. V lost 5 bases and J lost 5; bases outside the gene matches: 12. Germline CDR1 is MNHEY and CDR2 is SMNVEV (reference sequence). CDR3 length equals 15 residues. CDR3 sequence (DNA): TGTGCCAGCAGTACCCGCCTAGCGGAAGTCGACGAGCAGTACTTC. Its translation is CASSTRLAEVDEQYF.

V gene TRBV19 combines with J gene TRBJ1-5; D may be TRBD1 (5 bases). The germline V and J ends were trimmed by 7 bases and 4 bases, with 11 bases remaining between them. The CDR3 totals 13 residues. Germline-derived CDR1 and CDR2 are LNHDA and SQIVND (reference sequence). CDR3 in amino acids: CASNQGPNQPQHF. The DNA of the CDR3 is TGTGCCAGTAATCAGGGCCCAAATCAGCCCCAGCATTTT.

The rearrangement uses TRBV9 and TRBJ2-5; 7 bases match TRBD2. V lost 0 bases, J lost 7 bases, and 6 bases stayed unmatched. The CDR3 has 14 residues. From germline, CDR1 is SGDLS and CDR2 YYNGEE. CDR3 protein: CASSVGTRDGTQYF. The CDR3 DNA is TGTGCCAGCAGCGTAGGGACTAGAGATGGGACCCAGTACTTC.

The rearrangement links TRBV7-9 to TRBJ2-7; D unclear. CDR3 length: 11 amino acids. Germline-derived CDR1 and CDR2 are SEHNR and FQNEAQ (reference sequence). V was shortened by 5 bases and J by 5 bases, with 7 bases between the two germline ends. In nucleotides, the CDR3 is TGTGCCAGCAGCCTGCAGGACGAGCAGTACTTC. Amino acid sequence: CASSLQDEQYF.

With regard to this clone: At the DNA level, this CDR3 is encoded by other sequences in the same sample as well. CDR3 sequence: CASSRQGATDTQYF. The DNA of the CDR3 is TGTGCCAGCAGCCGACAGGGGGCAACGGATACGCAGTATTTT. The chain uses TRBV2 and TRBJ2-3, with 10 bases lining up with TRBD1. Germline lookup yields CDR1 SNHLY and CDR2 FYNNEI. V lost 6 bases and J lost 6; bases outside the gene matches: 6. This CDR3 has 14 residues.

The rearrangement links TRBV5-1 to TRBJ2-3, with TRBD2 matching over 12 bases. Germline values: CDR1 SGHRS, CDR2 YFSETQ. This CDR3 has 17 amino acids. Trimming took 4 bases from V and 2 from J; bases not matched to a gene: 8. Written as DNA, the CDR3 is TGCGCCAGCAGCCGGGGACTAGCGGGTGAATTCACAGATACGCAGTATTTT. Its translation: CASSRGLAGEFTDTQYF.

V gene TRBV9 combines with J gene TRBJ2-3; possibly TRBD2 for D (6 bases). This CDR3 spans 15 amino acids. V shed 0 bases and J shed 6 bases, with 14 bases lying between them. CDR1 SGDLS and CDR2 YYNGEE come from the germline V gene. CDR3 sequence (DNA): TGTGCCAGCAGCGTAGGTTTTAGCGGAGGCGATACGCAGTATTTT. It yields the protein CASSVGFSGGDTQYF.

V and J are TRBV7-2 and TRBJ2-7, with TRBD2 matching 7 bases. CDR3 length: 15 amino acids. The junction had 16 bases not matched to a gene; V was cut back by 5 bases and J by 9 bases. Germline-derived CDR1 and CDR2 are SGHTA and FQGNSA. In DNA, the CDR3 is TGTGCCAGCAGCCCCGGGACTACCTACCTTGGATGGCAGTACTTC. Its translation is CASSPGTTYLGWQYF.

The CDR3 reads CASSTFLARNTEAFF. CDR3 DNA sequence: TGTGCCAGTAGTACCTTTCTGGCACGGAACACTGAAGCTTTCTTT. The rearrangement links TRBV19 to TRBJ1-1; D is unresolved. The V gene lost 4 bases and the J gene lost 1 base, with 13 bases spanning the gap. This CDR3 contains 15 residues. Per the germline V gene, CDR1 is LNHDA and CDR2 is SQIVND (reference sequence).

The V call is TRBV18, the J call TRBJ1-4; D unclear. The CDR3 runs to 15 residues. Trimming took off 1 base at V and 0 bases at J, with 6 bases between the two ends. The V gene's germline CDR1 is KGHSH and CDR2 LQKENI. CDR3 sequence reads: CASSPQSTTNEKLFF. The DNA of the CDR3 is TGTGCCAGCTCACCACAGAGTACAACTAATGAAAAACTGTTTTTT. Full variable domain (missing parts from reference TRBV18 and TRBJ1-4): NAGVMQNPRHLVRRRGQEARLRCSPMKGHSHVYWYRQLPEEGLKFMVYLQKENIIDESGMPKERFSAEFPKEGPSILRIQQVVRGDSAAYFCASSPQSTTNEKLFFGSGTQLSVL.

This clone appeared a single time. J is TRBJ1-4 and V is TRBV2; D may be TRBD1 (6 bases). V lost 6 bases to trimming and J lost 4 bases, with 15 bases between them. The CDR3 runs 15 residues. CDR1 SNHLY and CDR2 FYNNEI come from the germline V gene. DNA for the CDR3: TGTGCCAGCAGCCCCATCGGACAGTATAATGAAAAACTGTTTTTT. This translates into CASSPIGQYNEKLFF.

The rearrangement links TRBV12-3 or TRBV12-4 to TRBJ1-5; TRBD1 agrees at 10 bases. V gave up 6 bases and J gave up 6 bases; unmatched junction bases: 2. This CDR3 spans 13 amino acids. The CDR3 here is CASRGQGSQPQHF. CDR3 bases: TGTGCCAGCAGGGGACAGGGGAGTCAGCCCCAGCATTTT.

The chain joins TRBV9 to TRBJ2-3, with 15 bases identical to TRBD2. CDR3 length: 16 amino acids. Unmatched junction bases numbered 6, after V lost 4 bases and J lost 6 bases. In germline, CDR1 is SGDLS, CDR2 YYNGEE. CDR3 coding DNA: TGTGCCAGCAGCTCGGGACTAGCGGGGGGCAGGGATACGCAGTATTTT. Residues: CASSSGLAGGRDTQYF. The variable domain in full, completed from reference TRBV9 and TRBJ2-3, reads DSGVTQTPKHLITATGQRVTLRCSPRSGDLSVYWYQQSLDQGLQFLIQYYNGEERAKGNILERFSAQQFPDLHSELNLSSLELGDSALYFCASSSGLAGGRDTQYFGPGTRLTVL.

A single count supports this clone. This CDR3 is CASSRDGSPGQFWNTEAFF. The CDR3 nucleotides read TGTGCCAGCAGCCGCGACGGTTCACCGGGACAATTCTGGAACACTGAAGCTTTCTTT. The gene calls are TRBV14 and TRBJ1-1; weak D call: TRBD1 (6 bases). This CDR3 is built from 19 residues. CDR1 is SGHDN and CDR2 is FVKESK in the germline V gene. V was clipped by 4 bases and J by 1 base, with 25 bases between them.

The chain is built from TRBV5-1 and TRBJ1-6; 9 positions agree with TRBD1. Germline CDR1 and CDR2: SGHRS and YFSETQ. Trimming took 0 bases from V and 9 from J; bases not matched to a gene: 4. The length of the CDR3 is 15 residues. CDR3 protein: CASSLGDRDSSPLHF. The CDR3 DNA sequence: TGCGCCAGCAGCTTGGGGGACAGGGACAGTTCACCCCTCCACTTT.